Below are 23 T cell receptor beta chains sequenced from a single sample in a study of control samples from healthy donors and cancer patients. Method: immunoSEQ multiplex PCR; TCRdb's copy keeps in-frame clones and lacks some. Of 80,000 to 100,000 clones listed, about four fifths are singletons. Sequenced: blood. These receptors originate from a woman aged 30 to 39 in good health.

The chain is built from TRBV6-2 or TRBV6-3 and TRBJ2-1, with D perhaps matching TRBD1 (6 bases). The CDR3 sequence is 15 residues long. The germline V gene encodes CDR1 MNHEY and CDR2 SVGEGT. Trimming cost V 6 bases and J 2 bases, with 14 bases left between them. CDR3 sequence reads: CASSTPRGTYNEQFF. The CDR3 DNA follows: TGTGCCAGCAGCACACCCAGGGGCACCTACAATGAGCAGTTCTTC.

The chain has TRBV30 and TRBJ1-1; D is unclear. The CDR3 covers 15 residues. Trimming took 0 bases from V and 2 from J, leaving 13 bases between them. The germline V gene has CDR1 GTSNPN and CDR2 SVGIG (reference sequence). The CDR3 DNA is TGTGCCTGGAGTGTACTACGGCCAAGTAACACTGAAGCTTTCTTT. This sequence encodes CAWSVLRPSNTEAFF.

The V gene is TRBV19, the J gene TRBJ2-5; weak D call: TRBD1 (6 bases). The CDR3 is made up of 16 amino acids. CDR1 and CDR2 from the germline V gene are LNHDA and SQIVND (reference sequence). Trimming stripped 5 bases from V and 2 bases from J, with 18 bases between. CDR3 protein: CASSGLGGRFQETQYF. In nucleotides, the CDR3 is TGTGCCAGTAGTGGTCTTGGGGGCCGATTTCAAGAGACCCAGTACTTC.

The rearrangement uses TRBV24-1 and TRBJ2-2, with D possibly being TRBD1 (6 bases). CDR1 KGHDR and CDR2 SFDVKD come from the germline V gene. The ends were cut back, 0 bases at V and 9 bases at J, with 7 bases in the middle. The CDR3 extends over 13 amino acids. Here the CDR3 reads CATSDLGGRELFF. The DNA for the CDR3 is TGTGCCACCAGTGATTTGGGGGGCAGGGAGCTGTTTTTT.

This clone was seen once. This rearrangement joins TRBV3-1 (or the pseudogene TRBV3-2) to TRBJ1-2, with unresolved D. Deletions cut 0 bases from V and 2 bases from J, with 10 bases between. The CDR3 spans 15 residues. Germline CDR1 and CDR2: LGHDT and YNNKEL (reference sequence). The CDR3 coding sequence is TGTGCCAGCAGCCAAGAGGCGGTAGCCAACTATGGCTACACCTTC. It is translated as CASSQEAVANYGYTF.

The J gene is TRBJ2-7, the V gene TRBV30, with D possibly being TRBD2 (5 bases). The V gene's germline CDR1 is GTSNPN and CDR2 SVGIG (reference sequence). This CDR3 has 11 residues. V lost 3 bases to trimming and J lost 13 bases, with 16 bases between them. CDR3 sequence: CAWRGWRRPYF. CDR3 nucleotide sequence: TGTGCCTGGAGAGGGTGGCGGAGGCCCTACTTC.

This clone was seen a few times. The V gene is TRBV3-1 (or the pseudogene TRBV3-2), the J gene TRBJ2-7; D is uncertain. The V end lost 2 bases, the J end lost 0 bases, and 8 bases lay between the germline ends. The CDR3 is made up of 14 amino acids. Germline CDR1 reads LGHDT; CDR2 reads YNNKEL (reference sequence). CDR3 in amino acids: CASSQLPGSYEQYF. CDR3 bases: TGTGCCAGCAGCCAATTACCAGGCTCCTACGAGCAGTACTTC.

The rearrangement uses TRBV30 and TRBJ1-5; 7 positions agree with TRBD1. The CDR3 spans 14 residues. The germline V gene has CDR1 GTSNPN and CDR2 SVGIG (reference sequence). The V gene end was trimmed by 3 bases and the J gene end by 6 bases; junction bases not matched to a gene: 8. The CDR3 here is CAWSLDRAAQPQHF. CDR3 nucleotide sequence: TGTGCCTGGAGCCTAGACAGGGCCGCTCAGCCCCAGCATTTT.

The chain carries TRBV7-8 and TRBJ2-3; the D is unclear. This CDR3 comprises 13 residues. Trimming left V 1 base short and J 2 bases short, with 4 bases between. Germline assignment: CDR1 SGHVS and CDR2 FQNEAQ. The CDR3 coding sequence is TGTGCCAGCAGCTTAGGGGCCACAGATACGCAGTATTTT. It translates to CASSLGATDTQYF.

In its sample, this clone was seen once. V gene TRBV7-2 combines with J gene TRBJ2-5; D unresolved. The CDR3 runs to 16 residues. The V and J ends lost 1 base and 0 bases respectively, with 12 bases between them. Per germline, CDR1 SGHTA and CDR2 FQGNSA. This chain's CDR3 is CASSLVPVAYQETQYF. The CDR3 region has the DNA TGTGCCAGCAGCTTAGTTCCAGTCGCCTACCAAGAGACCCAGTACTTC.

This sequence joins TRBV15 and TRBJ2-1; TRBD2 matches 8 bases. CDR3 size: 16 residues. Germline values: CDR1 LNHNV, CDR2 YYDKDF (reference sequence). The V segment lost 0 bases and the J segment 6 bases; nucleotides outside the gene matches: 7. The CDR3 nucleotides read TGTGCCACCAGCAGAGATGTCGGACTAGCCGTCAATGAGCAGTTCTTC. Its protein is CATSRDVGLAVNEQFF.

This clone was seen only once. The chain combines TRBV5-1 with TRBJ2-2, with D perhaps TRBD1 (5 bases). The CDR3 contains 16 residues. Germline loops: CDR1 SGHRS, CDR2 YFSETQ. V was trimmed by 4 bases and J by 0 bases, leaving 13 bases between them. The CDR3 sequence is CASSAGHSANTGELFF. The CDR3 region has the DNA TGCGCCAGCAGCGCCGGACACTCCGCGAACACCGGGGAGCTGTTTTTT.

There are a few counts of this clone. The gene calls are TRBV4-1 and TRBJ1-4; 7 nucleotides align to TRBD1. V shed 3 bases, J shed 5 bases, and the junction held 6 bases outside the gene matches. CDR1 MGHRA and CDR2 YSYEKL come from the germline V gene. The CDR3 totals 15 residues. The CDR3 DNA reads TGCGCCAGCAGCCAGGCCGGGACAGAGAATGAAAAACTGTTTTTT. Translating gives CASSQAGTENEKLFF.

The V and J genes are TRBV29-1 and TRBJ2-1; the match to TRBD2 covers 8 bases. The CDR3 is made up of 13 amino acids. Germline values: CDR1 SQVTM, CDR2 ANQGSEA. V lost 4 bases to trimming and J lost 6 bases; unmatched junction nucleotides: 5. CDR3 nucleotide sequence: TGCAGCGTTGGAGGGACTAGTGCCAATGAGCAGTTCTTC. Its protein product is CSVGGTSANEQFF.

The chain combines TRBV6-5 with TRBJ1-3, with TRBD1 as a possible D gene (5 bases). Germline V gene sequence: CDR1 MNHEY, CDR2 SVGAGI. V lost 7 bases to trimming and J lost 4 bases, with 17 bases between them. The CDR3 contains 15 residues. The CDR3 here is CASTKGGGAGNTIYF. The DNA of the CDR3 is TGTGCCAGCACCAAGGGCGGGGGTGCCGGAAACACCATATATTTT.

The chain is built from TRBV19 and TRBJ1-2; unclear D gene. The V gene's germline CDR1 is LNHDA and CDR2 SQIVND (reference sequence). This CDR3 is built from 12 residues. Trimming cost V 8 bases and J 6 bases, with 13 bases left between them. CDR3 sequence (DNA): TGTGCCAGTGCGTTTGGGTATGATGGCTACACCTTC. Translated, it gives CASAFGYDGYTF.

This clone is a singleton in its sample. The chain links TRBV12-3 or TRBV12-4 to TRBJ1-2; a possible D gene is TRBD1 (5 bases). The CDR3 extends over 13 amino acids. The ends were cut back, 6 bases at V and 8 bases at J, with 16 bases in the middle. The chain's CDR3 is CASSPGGTGGYTF. Here the CDR3 DNA reads TGTGCCAGCAGCCCGGGGGGGACGGGGGGCTACACCTTC.

The gene calls are TRBV14 and TRBJ1-6; a possible D gene is TRBD1 (5 bases). The CDR3 length is 15 residues. Germline V gene data show CDR1 as SGHDN and CDR2 as FVKESK. V lost 4 bases and J lost 5, with 12 bases in between. The CDR3 protein is CASSLVLGDNSPLHF. CDR3 sequence (DNA): TGTGCCAGCAGCCTCGTACTAGGGGATAATTCACCCCTCCACTTT.

The rearrangement joins TRBV11-3 to TRBJ2-2, with D perhaps matching TRBD1 or TRBD2 (5 bases each). The V and J ends lost 5 bases and 6 bases respectively, with 10 bases between them. Germline V gives CDR1 SGHNT, CDR2 YENEEA. The CDR3 length is 13 residues. In nucleotides, the CDR3 is TGTGCCAGCAGCACTAGGGGTTCCGGGGAGCTGTTTTTT. Its protein is CASSTRGSGELFF.

The rearrangement joins TRBV2 to TRBJ2-2, with D possibly TRBD1 on 6 matching bases. This CDR3 is built from 12 residues. V was clipped by 5 bases and J by 5 bases, with 6 bases between them. Germline loops: CDR1 SNHLY, CDR2 FYNNEI. The CDR3 region is CASSQGTGELFF. For the CDR3, the DNA is TGTGCCAGCAGTCAGGGGACCGGGGAGCTGTTTTTT.

The rearrangement joins TRBV7-9 to TRBJ2-7; TRBD1 is a possible D gene (5 bases). Trimming took off 3 bases at V and 4 bases at J, with 10 bases between the two ends. Germline-derived CDR1 and CDR2 are SEHNR and FQNEAQ (reference sequence). The CDR3 covers 13 residues. The CDR3: CASSFGQGYEQYF. CDR3 in DNA: TGTGCCAGCAGCTTTGGGCAGGGATACGAGCAGTACTTC. The full variable domain, with the rest looked up from reference TRBV7-9 and TRBJ2-7, is DTGVSQNPRHKITKRGQNVTFRCDPISEHNRLYWYRQTLGQGPEFLTYFQNEAQLEKSRLLSDRFSAERPKGSFSTLEIQRTEQGDSAMYLCASSFGQGYEQYFGPGTRLTVT.

This clone has a handful of counts. This chain joins TRBV5-6 and TRBJ1-1; a weak D match, TRBD1 (6 bases). V lost 5 bases to trimming and J lost 3 bases, with 14 bases between them. Germline CDR1 reads SGHDT; CDR2 reads YYEEEE. The CDR3 length is 14 residues. CDR3 loop: CASSSGTWDTEAFF. The CDR3 DNA is TGTGCCAGCAGTTCCGGGACATGGGACACTGAAGCTTTCTTT. The full variable domain, completed using reference TRBV5-6 and TRBJ1-1, is DAGVTQSPTHLIKTRGQQVTLRCSPKSGHDTVSWYQQALGQGPQFIFQYYEEEERQRGNFPDRFSGHQFPNYSSELNVNALLLGDSALYLCASSSGTWDTEAFFGQGTRLTVV.

This clone was picked up a small number of times. This chain links TRBV2 with TRBJ2-1; tentative D call: TRBD1 (5 bases). CDR3 length equals 14 residues. The V and J ends lost 7 bases and 6 bases respectively, with 16 bases between them. The germline CDR1 and CDR2 sequences are SNHLY and FYNNEI. CDR3 sequence (DNA): TGTGCCAGCATTAACGAAGGGGCAGGCAATGAGCAGTTCTTC. Translating it yields CASINEGAGNEQFF.